Listed here are 9 T cell receptor beta chains from one sample, sequenced in a study of OX40 agonist ivuxolimab in advanced cancers. Sequencing was performed with immunoSEQ multiplex PCR; in TCRdb, only in-frame clones are kept and a portion is missing. This sample carries roughly 62,000 clones, 84% of them seen once, and the ten largest clones take 2% to 3%. Here the sequenced sample was CD4+ or CD8+ T cells sorted from blood, taken in a trial of the OX40 agonist ivuxolimab. These receptors all stem from an adult with an advanced solid tumor such as melanoma, head and neck, liver or kidney cancer.

This chain uses TRBV5-1 with TRBJ2-1; 9 nucleotides agree with TRBD2. Germline loops: CDR1 SGHRS, CDR2 YFSETQ. This CDR3 comprises 14 residues. J gave up 9 bases and V 4 bases, and 8 bases lay outside the gene matches. The CDR3 here is CASSDGGGAGEQFF. In nucleotides, the CDR3 is TGCGCCAGCAGCGATGGCGGGGGGGCGGGTGAGCAGTTCTTC.

The chain links TRBV2 to TRBJ2-5, with TRBD2 matching over 11 bases. CDR1 SNHLY and CDR2 FYNNEI come from the germline V gene. CDR3 length: 16 amino acids. The V and J ends lost 7 bases and 2 bases, in that order; junction bases with no gene match: 9. The DNA of the CDR3 is TGTGCCAGCAAGAAGTCTAGCGGGGGGCAGCAAGAGACCCAGTACTTC. Amino acids: CASKKSSGGQQETQYF. Complete variable domain (other parts from reference TRBV2 and TRBJ2-5): EPEVTQTPSHQVTQMGQEVILRCVPISNHLYFYWYRQILGQKVEFLVSFYNNEISEKSEIFDDQFSVERPDGSNFTLKIRSTKLEDSAMYFCASKKSSGGQQETQYFGPGTRLLVL.

The chain couples TRBV28 to TRBJ1-2; 7 positions agree with TRBD1. CDR3 length: 14 amino acids. J gave up 2 bases and V 7 bases, and 7 bases lay outside the gene matches. Germline loops: CDR1 MDHEN, CDR2 SYDVKM. The DNA for the CDR3 is TGTGCCAGCACGGAGGGGGGACAGAACTATGGCTACACCTTC. Translating it yields CASTEGGQNYGYTF.

The J gene is TRBJ2-7, the V gene TRBV6-6; D is ambiguous. V was pared by 5 bases and J by 6 bases, with 20 bases between. Germline V gene lookup returns CDR1 MNHNY and CDR2 SVGAGI (reference sequence). CDR3 length equals 15 residues. This chain's CDR3 is CASSRPGVYSGEQYF. CDR3 in DNA: TGTGCCAGCAGTCGCCCAGGCGTCTATTCAGGCGAGCAGTACTTC.

The rearrangement joins TRBV5-1 to TRBJ2-5; 8 bases map to TRBD1. Germline V gives CDR1 SGHRS, CDR2 YFSETQ. CDR3 length: 15 residues. Trimming at V came to 3 bases and at J to 0 bases, leaving 4 bases not matched to a gene. This chain's CDR3 is CASSYGQGDQETQYF. The CDR3 coding sequence is TGCGCCAGCAGCTATGGACAGGGAGACCAAGAGACCCAGTACTTC.

The chain has TRBV25-1 and TRBJ2-1; D remains ambiguous. V was shortened by 4 bases and J by 10 bases, with 8 bases between the two germline ends. CDR3 length: 11 amino acids. CDR1 and CDR2 from the germline V gene are MGHDK and SYGVNS. The CDR3 region is CASSAVSEQFF. Here the CDR3 DNA reads TGTGCCAGCAGTGCCGTTAGCGAGCAGTTCTTC.

This clone was detected only a few times. The chain combines TRBV7-2 with TRBJ2-7; tentatively, D is TRBD2 (5 bases). Germline loops: CDR1 SGHTA, CDR2 FQGNSA. The CDR3 contains 15 residues. Deletions cut 1 base from V and 4 bases from J, with 14 bases between. CDR3 bases: TGTGCCAGCAGCTTAGTACCCGGGATTCTTTACGAGCAGTACTTC. Its translation is CASSLVPGILYEQYF.

V and J are TRBV19 and TRBJ1-5; D may be TRBD1 (5 bases). Trimming removed 10 bases at V and 4 bases at J, with 14 bases between. The CDR3 contains 13 residues. The V gene's germline CDR1 is LNHDA and CDR2 SQIVND (reference sequence). The CDR3 region has the DNA TGTGCCACCAAGGGTGGGGGAAATCAGCCCCAGCATTTT. This translates into CATKGGGNQPQHF.

V and J are TRBV6-1 and TRBJ1-6; D uncertain. V dropped 3 bases and J dropped 0 bases, with 15 bases sitting between them. Germline values: CDR1 MNHNS, CDR2 SASEGT. This CDR3 has 18 amino acids. CDR3 bases: TGTGCCAGCAGTGATCCCCCGCTTGGAGGCTCCTATAATTCACCCCTCCACTTT. Its translation is CASSDPPLGGSYNSPLHF.